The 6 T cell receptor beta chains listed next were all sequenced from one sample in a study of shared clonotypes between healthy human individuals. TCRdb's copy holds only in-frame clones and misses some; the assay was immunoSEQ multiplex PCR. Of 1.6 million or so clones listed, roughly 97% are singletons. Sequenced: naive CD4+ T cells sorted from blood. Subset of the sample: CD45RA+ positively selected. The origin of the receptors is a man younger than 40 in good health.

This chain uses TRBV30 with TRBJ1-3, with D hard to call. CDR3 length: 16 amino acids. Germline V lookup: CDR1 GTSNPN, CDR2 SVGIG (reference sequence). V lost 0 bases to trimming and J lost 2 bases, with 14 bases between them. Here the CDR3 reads CAWSVRGGLAGNTIYF. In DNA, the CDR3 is TGTGCCTGGAGTGTACGTGGAGGACTTGCTGGAAACACCATATATTTT.

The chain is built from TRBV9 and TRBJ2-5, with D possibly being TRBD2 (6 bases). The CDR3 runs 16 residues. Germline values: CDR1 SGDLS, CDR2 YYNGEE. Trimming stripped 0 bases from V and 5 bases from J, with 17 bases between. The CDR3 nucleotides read TGTGCCAGCAGCGTAGCCAGTCGACTAGTGTCGGAGACCCAGTACTTC. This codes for CASSVASRLVSETQYF.

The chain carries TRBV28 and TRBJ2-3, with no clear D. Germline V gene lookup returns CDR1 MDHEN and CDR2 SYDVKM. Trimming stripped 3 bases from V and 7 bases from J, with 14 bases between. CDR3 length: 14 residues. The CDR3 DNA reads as TGTGCCAGCAGTTTTGGGCAGTCCTTGCATACGCAGTATTTT. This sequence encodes CASSFGQSLHTQYF.

The CDR3, as DNA: TGCGCCAGCAGCCAAGAAACCTTATACTCTGGAAACACCATATATTTT. This gives the protein CASSQETLYSGNTIYF. The rearrangement links TRBV4-1 to TRBJ1-3, with D unresolved. Germline CDR1 and CDR2: MGHRA and YSYEKL. Trimming stripped 0 bases from V and 0 bases from J, with 9 bases between. The CDR3 spans 16 residues.

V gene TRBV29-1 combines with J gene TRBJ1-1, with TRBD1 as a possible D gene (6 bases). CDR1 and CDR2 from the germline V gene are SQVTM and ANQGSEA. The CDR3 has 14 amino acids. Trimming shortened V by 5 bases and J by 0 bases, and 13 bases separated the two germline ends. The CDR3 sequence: CSVSNRDLNTEAFF. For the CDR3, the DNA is TGCAGCGTTTCAAACAGGGATTTGAACACTGAAGCTTTCTTT.

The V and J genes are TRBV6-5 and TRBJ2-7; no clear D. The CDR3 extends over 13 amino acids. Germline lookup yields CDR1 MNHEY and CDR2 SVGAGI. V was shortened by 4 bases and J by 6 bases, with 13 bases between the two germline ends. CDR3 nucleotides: TGTGCCAGCAGTTCCGGCAGCCGAACCGAGCAGTACTTC. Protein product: CASSSGSRTEQYF.